Sequencing of this TCR beta chain was carried out in a study of cytomegalovirus exposure and HLA in healthy donors. Regarding the study as a whole: HLA alleles showed associations with around 15,000 TCR beta sequences in a later analysis, at a 0.05 false discovery rate. Reports credit the classifier with highly specific, highly sensitive diagnosis of cytomegalovirus status.

This CDR3 has 13 amino acids. About this clone: What it recognizes is unknown.

The PCR ran on 60 Vbeta and 13 Jbeta primers. Sequencing was performed with immunoSEQ multiplex PCR; in TCRdb, only in-frame clones are kept and a portion is missing. This table holds under 250,000 clones, roughly 84% found once. Sequencing was done on a sample of PBMCs. The chain uses TRBV21-1 and TRBJ2-7; the D call in the table, TRBD2, was not verified against the DNA. TRBV21-1 is classified as a pseudogene. The source of this sequence is a girl aged 2-10 years in good health and CMV-seronegative. The CDR3 coding sequence is TGTGCCAGCAGGCGGGACGATGCCTACGAGCAGTACTTC. As protein: CASRRDDAYEQYF.